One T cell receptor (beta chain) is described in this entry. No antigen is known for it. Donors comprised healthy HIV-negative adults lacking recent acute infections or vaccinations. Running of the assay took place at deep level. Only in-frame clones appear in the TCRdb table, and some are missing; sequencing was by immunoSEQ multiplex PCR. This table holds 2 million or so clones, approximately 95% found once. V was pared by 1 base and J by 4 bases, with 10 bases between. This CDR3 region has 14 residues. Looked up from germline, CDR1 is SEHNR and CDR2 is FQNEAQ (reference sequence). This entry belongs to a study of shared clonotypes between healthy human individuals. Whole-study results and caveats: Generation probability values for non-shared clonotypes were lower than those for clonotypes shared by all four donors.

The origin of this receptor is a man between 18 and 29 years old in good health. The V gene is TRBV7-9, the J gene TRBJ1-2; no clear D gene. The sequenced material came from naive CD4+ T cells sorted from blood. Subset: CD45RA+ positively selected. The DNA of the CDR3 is TGTGCCAGCAGCTTAGAAGGGTACGTCTATGGCTACACCTTC. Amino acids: CASSLEGYVYGYTF.